These 5 T cell receptor beta chains originate from one sample sequenced in a study of blood T cell repertoires in COVID-19. Method: immunoSEQ multiplex PCR; TCRdb's copy keeps in-frame clones and lacks some. The sample yields about 160,000 clones, around 84% seen once. Sequenced material: peripheral blood. The origin of the receptors is a woman in her sixties with COVID-19, enrolled during active disease.

The V gene is TRBV3-1 (or the pseudogene TRBV3-2), the J gene TRBJ2-1; 8 bases agree with TRBD1. Looked up from germline, CDR1 is LGHDT and CDR2 is YNNKEL (reference sequence). V was pared by 6 bases and J by 12 bases, with 13 bases of the junction left unmatched. The CDR3 contains 14 residues. The DNA for the CDR3 is TGTGCCAGCAGGAGTTTCGGACAGGGACAAATGCAGTTCTTC. It encodes CASRSFGQGQMQFF.

V is TRBV7-9 and J is TRBJ1-1; tentatively, D is TRBD1 (5 bases). V was pared by 5 bases and J by 4 bases, with 11 bases between. CDR3 length equals 13 residues. Germline V gene sequence: CDR1 SEHNR, CDR2 FQNEAQ (reference sequence). The CDR3 bases are TGTGCCAGCAGCACGGACATCCGCACTGAAGCTTTCTTT. It specifies CASSTDIRTEAFF.

The CDR3 bases are TGTGCCAGTACCACCGACAGAATGAACACTGAAGCTTTCTTT. Translating it yields CASTTDRMNTEAFF. V usage is TRBV19 and J usage is TRBJ1-1, with a tentative D call TRBD1 (5 bases). Germline V gene lookup returns CDR1 LNHDA and CDR2 SQIVND (reference sequence). The CDR3 loop spans 14 amino acids. Trimming removed 7 bases from V and 0 bases from J, with 12 bases in between.

The chain joins TRBV11-1 to TRBJ1-1, with D hard to call. Germline CDR1 is SGHAT and CDR2 is FQDESV (reference sequence). V gave up 5 bases and J gave up 1 base, with 11 bases separating them. The CDR3 spans 14 residues. In DNA, the CDR3 is TGTGCCAGCAGCGTACTAGGACGGAACACTGAAGCTTTCTTT. Its protein product is CASSVLGRNTEAFF.

This rearrangement joins TRBV3-1 (or the pseudogene TRBV3-2) to TRBJ1-5; D is possibly TRBD1 (6 bases). This CDR3 region has 15 residues. V lost 1 base to trimming and J lost 2 bases, with 9 bases between them. Germline lookup yields CDR1 LGHDT and CDR2 YNNKEL (reference sequence). For the CDR3, the DNA is TGTGCCAGCAGCCAAGTCTCAGGGGGCAATCAGCCCCAGCATTTT. Translated, it gives CASSQVSGGNQPQHF.